This entry lists 23 T cell receptor beta chains sequenced from one sample in a study of T cells after yellow fever vaccination. TCRdb fed the 5' RACE reads into MiXCR, producing one record per CDR3 protein. The repertoire has a few hundred thousand distinct CDR3 sequences, 7.5% to 9% of them found once; the top ten carry approximately 3.3%. The sample in question was CD4+ T cells sorted from PBMCs, obtained 5 days after the yellow fever booster vaccination. The receptors come from a man aged 18 to 29 who received the YFV17D yellow fever vaccine.

This chain connects TRBV6-5 to TRBJ1-5, with 11 bases aligning to TRBD1. The CDR3 is 18 residues long. J lost 2 bases, V lost 6 bases, and 12 bases had no gene match. CDR1 is MNHEY, CDR2 SVGAGI, per germline. CDR3: CASSPDRGRIEGNQPQHF. The CDR3 coding sequence is TGTGCCAGCAGCCCGGACAGGGGGCGGATAGAGGGCAATCAGCCCCAGCATTTT.

In this sample, this clonotype turned up many times. The chain combines TRBV9 with TRBJ2-1; D is perhaps TRBD1 (5 bases). CDR3 length: 13 residues. Germline CDR1 is SGDLS and CDR2 is YYNGEE. Trimming left V 0 bases short and J 6 bases short, with 7 bases between. Here the CDR3 DNA reads TGTGCCAGCAGCGTAGACAGGAGCAATGAGCAGTTCTTC. Protein sequence: CASSVDRSNEQFF.

This clonotype turned up a few times. The V gene is TRBV5-1, the J gene TRBJ1-2; D is ambiguous. The CDR3 totals 12 residues. V lost 1 base and J lost 8, with 9 bases in between. Germline values: CDR1 SGHRS, CDR2 YFSETQ. This CDR3 reads CASSLQGHGYTF. The CDR3, as DNA: TGCGCCAGCAGCTTGCAAGGCCACGGCTACACCTTC.

This clonotype came up many times. This rearrangement joins TRBV7-9 to TRBJ2-5; D unclear. In germline, CDR1 is SEHNR, CDR2 FQNEAQ (reference sequence). The CDR3 is 14 amino acids. V was cut by 8 bases and J by 1 base, with 14 bases left in between. In nucleotides, the CDR3 is TGTGCCAGCTTGCCGGAGTGGGGCCAAGAGACCCAGTACTTC. Its translation: CASLPEWGQETQYF.

The rearrangement joins TRBV9 to TRBJ1-3; no definite D call. V was clipped by 2 bases and J by 1 base, with 4 bases between them. The CDR3 has 13 residues. The germline V gene has CDR1 SGDLS and CDR2 YYNGEE. In DNA form, the CDR3 reads TGTGCCAGCAGCGTCCCGTCTGGAAACACCATATATTTT. It yields the protein CASSVPSGNTIYF.

CDR3 loop: CASSWRGGDTDTQYF. In DNA form, the CDR3 reads TGTGCCAGCAGCTGGAGGGGGGGAGACACAGATACGCAGTATTTT. The rearrangement uses TRBV5-4 and TRBJ2-3, with D possibly being TRBD2 (7 bases). V was trimmed by 3 bases and J by 2 bases, leaving 13 bases between them. CDR1 is SGHNT, CDR2 YYREEE, per germline (reference sequence). This CDR3 region has 15 residues.

This clonotype has a count of ten or more. V and J are TRBV5-4 and TRBJ2-1; perhaps TRBD1 as D (6 bases). The CDR3 extends over 13 amino acids. V was clipped by 4 bases and J by 15 bases, with 20 bases between them. CDR1 is SGHNT, CDR2 YYREEE, per germline (reference sequence). This chain's CDR3 is CASSASTGPRTFF. The CDR3 region has the DNA TGTGCCAGCAGCGCAAGCACAGGGCCCAGAACGTTCTTC.

This clonotype was counted many times. The chain links TRBV27 to TRBJ2-7; D is unclear. Germline CDR1 MNHEY, CDR2 SMNVEV (reference sequence). CDR3 size: 15 residues. Trimming cost V 2 bases and J 0 bases, with 11 bases left between them. In DNA form, the CDR3 reads TGTGCCAGCAGTTTAAAACCGCAAAGCTCCTACGAGCAGTACTTC. This translates into CASSLKPQSSYEQYF.

This clonotype was recorded many times. The chain employs TRBV10-3 and TRBJ2-3; 10 positions match TRBD2. The CDR3 runs to 15 residues. Germline V CDR1 and CDR2: ENHRY, SYGVKD. V lost 10 bases and J lost 4; bases outside the gene matches: 11. DNA of the CDR3: TGTGCCACTGGGAAGCGGGGGGGCAGCCCAGATACGCAGTATTTT. It specifies CATGKRGGSPDTQYF.

This clonotype was detected ten times or more. The rearrangement links TRBV5-4 to TRBJ1-2, with unresolved D. CDR3 length: 13 residues. V gave up 4 bases and J gave up 4 bases, with 11 bases separating them. Germline lookup yields CDR1 SGHNT and CDR2 YYREEE (reference sequence). CDR3 sequence reads: CASSPPGGYGYTF. Written as DNA, the CDR3 is TGTGCCAGCAGCCCGCCCGGTGGCTATGGCTACACCTTC.

The chain employs TRBV2 and TRBJ1-5; D perhaps matches TRBD1 (5 bases). In germline, CDR1 is SNHLY, CDR2 FYNNEI. V was pared by 1 base and J by 11 bases, with 15 bases between. The CDR3 length is 14 residues. CDR3 in amino acids: CASSEGGGTLAQHF. CDR3 DNA: TGTGCCAGCAGTGAAGGCGGGGGTACACTGGCCCAGCATTTT.

The chain carries TRBV24-1 and TRBJ2-3, with D perhaps TRBD2 (5 bases). This CDR3 has 15 amino acids. CDR1 and CDR2 from the germline V gene are KGHDR and SFDVKD. V was pared by 4 bases and J by 0 bases, with 10 bases between. CDR3 residues: CATSDQRSSTDTQYF. CDR3 sequence (DNA): TGTGCCACCAGTGACCAGCGGAGTAGCACAGATACGCAGTATTTT.

This clonotype has a count of ten or more. This chain joins TRBV18 and TRBJ2-3; D gene uncertain. Germline V gene data show CDR1 as KGHSH and CDR2 as LQKENI. V lost 3 bases and J 6 bases, leaving 16 bases between the germline ends. This CDR3 contains 15 residues. The CDR3 is CASSPRTSVGDTQYF. As DNA, the CDR3 is TGTGCCAGCTCACCCAGGACCTCGGTGGGGGATACGCAGTATTTT. Full variable domain (remainder filled in from reference TRBV18 and TRBJ2-3): NAGVMQNPRHLVRRRGQEARLRCSPMKGHSHVYWYRQLPEEGLKFMVYLQKENIIDESGMPKERFSAEFPKEGPSILRIQQVVRGDSAAYFCASSPRTSVGDTQYFGPGTRLTVL.

This clonotype showed up just a few times. The chain uses TRBV18 and TRBJ1-5; D is perhaps TRBD1 (5 bases). The CDR3 length is 15 residues. The germline CDR1 and CDR2 sequences are KGHSH and LQKENI. V was cut by 2 bases and J by 3 bases, with 11 bases left in between. CDR3 coding DNA: TGTGCCAGCTCACCAGTAGCAGGGTCCAATCAGCCCCAGCATTTT. This translates into CASSPVAGSNQPQHF.

This clonotype was picked up a small number of times. This sequence joins TRBV20-1 and TRBJ2-7; D is ambiguous. V gave up 0 bases and J gave up 8 bases, with 8 bases separating them. Germline V gene data show CDR1 as DFQATT and CDR2 as SNEGSKA (reference sequence). There are 11 residues in the CDR3. CDR3 bases: TGCAGTGCTAGAGACCGTGAAAAGCAGTACTTC. Protein product: CSARDREKQYF.

The count of this clonotype is one. This sequence joins TRBV18 and TRBJ1-5; D possibly corresponds to TRBD1 (5 bases). The CDR3 runs to 16 residues. Germline V gives CDR1 KGHSH, CDR2 LQKENI. Deletions cut 4 bases from V and 0 bases from J, with 13 bases between. The chain's CDR3 is CASSQERQYSNQPQHF. In DNA, the CDR3 is TGTGCCAGCTCACAGGAACGACAGTATAGCAATCAGCCCCAGCATTTT.

Many counts were recorded for this clonotype. The CDR3 reads CASSFGTEETQYF. The CDR3 DNA follows: TGTGCCAGCAGTTTCGGGACAGAAGAGACCCAGTACTTC. The gene calls are TRBV12-3 or TRBV12-4 and TRBJ2-5; the match to TRBD1 covers 7 bases. Trimming took 3 bases from V and 3 from J; bases not matched to a gene: 1. CDR3 length: 13 residues.

This clonotype was observed a few times. V gene TRBV10-3 combines with J gene TRBJ1-2; TRBD1 might be the D (5 bases). Germline V lookup: CDR1 ENHRY, CDR2 SYGVKD. The CDR3 totals 11 residues. Trimming stripped 5 bases from V and 10 bases from J, with 11 bases between. In DNA, the CDR3 is TGTGCCATCAGTTATGACAGCCACTACACCTTC. It translates to CAISYDSHYTF.

The CDR3 bases are TGTGCCAGCAGCAGACCCGGGCGGGGGGGCCGAGCGGATACGCAGTATTTT. It specifies CASSRPGRGGRADTQYF. The J gene is TRBJ2-3, the V gene TRBV4-2; 9 positions agree with TRBD2. V was pared by 5 bases and J by 6 bases, with 15 bases of the junction left unmatched. The CDR3 has 17 amino acids. Germline lookup yields CDR1 LGHNA and CDR2 YNFKEQ.

A few counts support this clonotype. V and J are TRBV20-1 and TRBJ2-3; 8 bases map to TRBD2. The CDR3 runs to 9 residues. Germline V CDR1 and CDR2: DFQATT, SNEGSKA (reference sequence). This CDR3 reads CAGGNTQYF. The CDR3 DNA reads as TGCGCGGGGGGAAATACGCAGTATTTT.

This clonotype was counted at least ten times. This rearrangement joins TRBV20-1 to TRBJ1-6, with 9 bases lining up with TRBD1. J was trimmed by 5 bases and V by 1 base; bases with no gene match: 3. The germline CDR1 and CDR2 sequences are DFQATT and SNEGSKA (reference sequence). This CDR3 is 15 amino acids long. The CDR3 protein is CSARAQGADNSPLHF. The DNA for the CDR3 is TGCAGTGCTAGAGCACAGGGGGCCGATAATTCACCCCTCCACTTT.

This clonotype has just a few counts. The rearrangement links TRBV4-3 to TRBJ2-5; D may be TRBD2 (6 bases). The germline V gene has CDR1 LGHNA and CDR2 YSLEER. V was trimmed by 1 base and J by 2 bases, leaving 23 bases between them. This CDR3 region has 19 residues. In nucleotides, the CDR3 is TGCGCCAGCAGCCAAGGGACTGCTTTATCTGGAGGGGATCAAGAGACCCAGTACTTC. This encodes CASSQGTALSGGDQETQYF.

The rearrangement links TRBV18 to TRBJ2-5; D possibly matches TRBD1 or TRBD2 (5 bases each). CDR3 length equals 15 residues. Trimming pared 2 bases from V and 7 bases from J, leaving 17 bases between. The germline V gene encodes CDR1 KGHSH and CDR2 LQKENI. CDR3 DNA sequence: TGTGCCAGCTCACCAACAGGACTCCTTCACGGGACCCAGTACTTC. This translates into CASSPTGLLHGTQYF.